This TCR beta chain came from a study of T cell changes during pregnancy in multiple sclerosis. This clone was counted only a few times. The assay was immunoSEQ multiplex PCR, and TCRdb's table has in-frame clones only and misses some. The sample includes approximately 100,000 clones, more than 90% of them seen just once. CDR3 length: 15 residues. Germline loops: CDR1 LNHDA, CDR2 SQIVND (reference sequence). The trim removed 5 bases at V and 5 bases at J, leaving 8 bases unmatched. The sequence derives from a female donor with multiple sclerosis, enrolled in a pregnancy study. The chain has TRBV19 and TRBJ1-5, with TRBD1 identical over 8 bases. The sample in question was peripheral blood, obtained in the second trimester of pregnancy. The CDR3 DNA sequence: TGTGCCAGTAGTGTACAGGGGGGAGCCCATCAGCCCCAGCATTTT. Its translation is CASSVQGGAHQPQHF.